This T cell receptor (beta chain) was captured by sequencing in a study of blood T cell repertoires in COVID-19. In its sample, this clone was seen once. The data were produced by immunoSEQ multiplex PCR, yet TCRdb's version contains in-frame clones alone and is incomplete. This sample has about 200,000 clones; approximately 86% occur once, and the top ten carry approximately 2.9%. Per germline, CDR1 SNHLY and CDR2 FYNNEI. CDR3 size: 16 residues. V gave up 2 bases and J gave up 6 bases; unmatched junction bases: 11. This TCR came from a man in his sixties with acute or convalescent COVID-19. The chain recombines TRBV2 with TRBJ1-2, with 8 bases lining up with TRBD1. The sample consisted of peripheral blood. The CDR3 DNA reads as TGTGCCAGCAGTGAATGGGGAAGAACAGGGGGGGATGGCTACACCTTC. Amino acid sequence: CASSEWGRTGGDGYTF.